Listed here is a single T cell receptor beta chain. The V gene's germline CDR1 is LGHDT and CDR2 YNNKEL (reference sequence). J was trimmed by 6 bases and V by 1 base; bases with no gene match: 4. This CDR3 comprises 14 residues. Sequencing was performed with immunoSEQ multiplex PCR; in TCRdb, only in-frame clones are kept and a portion is missing. The sample consists of approximately 110,000 clones, about 85% of them appearing once. The data are from a study of T cell responses to AZD1222 COVID-19 vaccine. The sequence came from an adult who received the AZD1222 COVID-19 vaccine. The starting material was peripheral blood, obtained 28 days after the second AZD1222 dose. This chain uses TRBV3-1 (or the pseudogene TRBV3-2) with TRBJ1-1, with 8 bases identical to TRBD1. CDR3 sequence reads: CASSQADRGAEAFF. In nucleotides, the CDR3 is TGTGCCAGCAGCCAAGCAGACAGGGGCGCTGAAGCTTTCTTT.